This T cell receptor beta chain is drawn from a study of blood T cell repertoires in COVID-19. This CDR3 comprises 15 residues. The ends lost 5 bases at V and 0 bases at J; junction bases unmatched: 5. Per the germline V gene, CDR1 is LNHDA and CDR2 is SQIVND (reference sequence). This table comes from immunoSEQ multiplex PCR, and its TCRdb copy is limited to in-frame clones, with some not included. Altogether about 150,000 clones are present, around four fifths being singletons, with the ten largest covering less than 7%. Membership in each cohort depended on participant-reported clinical history. Sequencing was done on a sample of PBMCs or T cells enriched from blood (not recorded which). The clonotype originates from a woman in her thirties or forties who had recovered from COVID-19. V gene TRBV19 combines with J gene TRBJ1-2; 8 nucleotides align to TRBD1. Written as DNA, the CDR3 is TGTGCCAGTAGTCCCCGGACAGGGCCTAACTATGGCTACACCTTC. It translates to CASSPRTGPNYGYTF. The full variable domain, rest sourced from reference TRBV19 and TRBJ1-2, is DGGITQSPKYLFRKEGQNVTLSCEQNLNHDAMYWYRQDPGQGLRLIYYSQIVNDFQKGDIAEGYSVSREKKESFPLTVTSAQKNPTAFYLCASSPRTGPNYGYTFGSGTRLTVV.